This TCR beta chain was sequenced during a study of OX40 agonist ivuxolimab in advanced cancers. Overall study context: Age averaged around 60 years (range about 23 to 80), and roughly 80% were male.

The length of the CDR3 is 13 residues. Germline assignment: CDR1 ENHRY and CDR2 SYGVKD. V lost 6 bases to trimming and J lost 3 bases; unmatched junction nucleotides: 2. Using immunoSEQ multiplex PCR, the repertoire was profiled, and TCRdb retains in-frame clones only, with some absent. The sample includes approximately 46,000 clones, 70% to 80% seen only once; the top ten take approximately 2.6%. This clone was observed a few times. Here the sequenced sample was CD4+ or CD8+ T cells sorted from blood, taken in a trial of the OX40 agonist ivuxolimab. This sequence joins TRBV10-3 and TRBJ1-2, with 9 nucleotides matching TRBD1. The TCR comes from an adult with an advanced solid tumor such as melanoma, head and neck, liver or kidney cancer. The CDR3 here is CAISTGGDYGYTF. CDR3 nucleotide sequence: TGTGCCATCAGCACAGGGGGCGACTATGGCTACACCTTC.